The 22 T cell receptor beta chains reported below all come from one sample, sequenced in a study of blood T cell repertoires in COVID-19. Profiling relied on immunoSEQ multiplex PCR, and the TCRdb table lists in-frame clones only, not all of them. The sample includes some 83,000 clones, roughly 90% of them seen just once. Sequencing used peripheral blood. These receptors were obtained from a man of 80 years or more in a cohort sampled during active COVID-19.

The chain links TRBV7-2 to TRBJ2-2; the match to TRBD1 covers 8 bases. The CDR3 runs to 16 residues. V lost 2 bases, J lost 0 bases, and 2 bases stayed unmatched. In germline, CDR1 is SGHTA, CDR2 FQGNSA. CDR3 region: CASSLKGQANTGELFF. For the CDR3, the DNA is TGTGCCAGCAGCTTAAAGGGACAGGCGAACACCGGGGAGCTGTTTTTT.

This clone was counted a few times. The chain links TRBV19 to TRBJ1-1; 8 bases are shared with TRBD1. V shed 3 bases, J shed 5 bases, and the junction held 11 bases outside the gene matches. Germline CDR1 is LNHDA and CDR2 is SQIVND (reference sequence). The length of the CDR3 is 16 residues. This CDR3 is CASSIRGQDSWTEAFF. CDR3 bases: TGTGCCAGTAGTATCAGGGGGCAAGATAGTTGGACTGAAGCTTTCTTT.

The V call is TRBV6-5, the J call TRBJ1-6; TRBD1 is a possible D gene (6 bases). Trimming stripped 6 bases from V and 7 bases from J, with 13 bases between. This CDR3 is 14 amino acids long. CDR1 is MNHEY, CDR2 SVGAGI, per germline. CDR3 region: CASRWERGNSPLHF. In DNA form, the CDR3 reads TGTGCCAGCAGGTGGGAGAGGGGGAATTCACCCCTCCACTTT.

The chain joins TRBV5-5 to TRBJ1-2; D is unresolved. Germline values: CDR1 SGHKS, CDR2 YYEKEE (reference sequence). Trimming stripped 1 base from V and 4 bases from J, with 14 bases between. This CDR3 comprises 15 residues. As DNA, the CDR3 is TGTGCCAGCAGCTTGTCTGGACTTTCGGGCTATGGCTACACCTTC. This encodes CASSLSGLSGYGYTF.

The V call is TRBV3-1 (or the pseudogene TRBV3-2), the J call TRBJ2-3; TRBD2 agrees at 11 bases. The CDR3 is 15 amino acids. Looked up from germline, CDR1 is LGHDT and CDR2 is YNNKEL (reference sequence). V was clipped by 1 base and J by 4 bases; unmatched bases: 1. The CDR3 here is CASSQGSGGADTQYF. The CDR3 bases are TGTGCCAGCAGCCAAGGTAGCGGGGGGGCAGATACGCAGTATTTT.

The chain couples TRBV4-2 to TRBJ1-4; D gene uncertain. Germline V gene lookup returns CDR1 LGHNA and CDR2 YNFKEQ. This CDR3 region has 15 residues. Trimming took 1 base from V and 3 from J, leaving 9 bases between them. Written as DNA, the CDR3 is TGTGCCAGCAGCCAAGGGAGGCAGTCTAATGAAAAACTGTTTTTT. It codes for CASSQGRQSNEKLFF.

This chain joins TRBV5-1 and TRBJ2-5; a possible D gene is TRBD2 (6 bases). The V and J ends lost 2 bases and 5 bases respectively, with 16 bases between them. This CDR3 spans 15 amino acids. The germline gives CDR1 SGHRS, CDR2 YFSETQ. CDR3 sequence: CASSFAGPLGETQYF. CDR3 in DNA: TGCGCCAGCAGCTTTGCGGGGCCCCTCGGGGAGACCCAGTACTTC.

The V call is TRBV6-6, the J call TRBJ1-2, with TRBD1 matching 8 bases. The germline V gene has CDR1 MNHNY and CDR2 SVGAGI (reference sequence). This CDR3 has 13 residues. V trimming: 5 bases; J trimming: 5 bases; junction bases outside the gene matches: 4. The CDR3: CASSLTGEYGYTF. The CDR3 nucleotides read TGTGCCAGCAGTCTGACAGGGGAGTATGGCTACACCTTC.

This chain joins TRBV11-3 and TRBJ2-3, with a tentative D call TRBD2 (6 bases). Per the germline V gene, CDR1 is SGHNT and CDR2 is YENEEA. The CDR3 covers 14 residues. Trimming removed 5 bases from V and 5 bases from J, with 14 bases in between. The DNA for the CDR3 is TGTGCCAGCAGCGGCCGGAGGGACGGAGATACGCAGTATTTT. Protein: CASSGRRDGDTQYF.

V and J are TRBV6-4 and TRBJ2-3, with TRBD2 matching over 9 bases. With 2 bases clipped from V and 2 bases from J, the junction kept 5 bases outside the gene matches. This CDR3 has 16 amino acids. CDR1 and CDR2 from the germline V gene are MRHNA and SNTAGT. CDR3 region: CASSDGRGGFTDTQYF. Written as DNA, the CDR3 is TGTGCCAGCAGTGACGGGCGGGGGGGATTCACAGATACGCAGTATTTT.

The rearrangement joins TRBV25-1 to TRBJ1-4, with D possibly TRBD1 on 6 matching bases. Trimming stripped 5 bases from V and 8 bases from J, with 15 bases between. Germline lookup yields CDR1 MGHDK and CDR2 SYGVNS. CDR3 length: 14 amino acids. CDR3 amino acids: CASSRSGESEKLFF. The DNA of the CDR3 is TGTGCCAGCAGTAGATCAGGGGAAAGCGAAAAACTGTTTTTT. Full variable domain (outside the CDR3, taken from reference TRBV25-1 and TRBJ1-4): EADIYQTPRYLVIGTGKKITLECSQTMGHDKMYWYQQDPGMELHLIHYSYGVNSTEKGDLSSESTVSRIRTEHFPLTLESARPSHTSQYLCASSRSGESEKLFFGSGTQLSVL.

This chain connects TRBV6-5 to TRBJ2-2; TRBD1 aligns across 8 bases. The J segment lost 5 bases and the V segment lost 5 bases, leaving 7 bases of the junction unmatched. The CDR3 spans 15 residues. CDR1 MNHEY and CDR2 SVGAGI come from the germline V gene. This CDR3 reads CASSNAHRGTGELFF. CDR3 coding DNA: TGTGCCAGCAGTAACGCGCACAGGGGGACCGGGGAGCTGTTTTTT.

V gene TRBV6-2 or TRBV6-3 combines with J gene TRBJ2-5, with 11 bases identical to TRBD2. Germline CDR1 is MNHEY and CDR2 is SVGEGT. V lost 5 bases and J lost 1; bases outside the gene matches: 6. The CDR3 covers 16 residues. DNA for the CDR3: TGTGCCAGCAGTACCCGACTAGCGGGGTCCCAAGAGACCCAGTACTTC. Translating it yields CASSTRLAGSQETQYF.

The genes are TRBV10-3 and TRBJ2-2; D is possibly TRBD1 (5 bases). The V and J ends lost 7 bases and 6 bases respectively, with 6 bases between them. This CDR3 has 11 amino acids. The germline V gene encodes CDR1 ENHRY and CDR2 SYGVKD. CDR3 in DNA: TGTGCCATCAAAGGGGCCGGGGAGCTGTTTTTT. Translated, it gives CAIKGAGELFF.

This clone has just one count. The chain carries TRBV18 and TRBJ1-1, with 8 bases fitting TRBD1. Germline values: CDR1 KGHSH, CDR2 LQKENI. This CDR3 is built from 15 residues. The ends lost 3 bases at V and 5 bases at J; junction bases unmatched: 8. The CDR3 DNA reads as TGTGCCAGCTCACCTGAAACAGGGGGAAGGACTGAAGCTTTCTTT. As protein: CASSPETGGRTEAFF.

The chain recombines TRBV5-4 with TRBJ2-3; the match to TRBD2 covers 13 bases. Germline V lookup: CDR1 SGHNT, CDR2 YYREEE (reference sequence). V was pared by 2 bases and J by 6 bases, with 3 bases of the junction left unmatched. The CDR3 runs to 15 residues. The CDR3 DNA is TGTGCCAGCAGCTTTGGGACTAGCGGGGCTGATACGCAGTATTTT. Its translation: CASSFGTSGADTQYF.

The chain is built from TRBV7-8 and TRBJ2-3; D may be TRBD2 (5 bases). Trimming cost V 5 bases and J 9 bases, with 12 bases left between them. Germline V CDR1 and CDR2: SGHVS, FQNEAQ. CDR3 length: 12 amino acids. The CDR3 loop is CASSQVEGTQYF. The CDR3, as DNA: TGTGCCAGCAGCCAGGTTGAGGGCACGCAGTATTTT.

The rearrangement links TRBV7-9 to TRBJ2-3, with no clear D. The CDR3 covers 14 residues. Trimming removed 0 bases from V and 2 bases from J, with 6 bases in between. Germline V lookup: CDR1 SEHNR, CDR2 FQNEAQ (reference sequence). CDR3 bases: TGTGCCAGCAGCTTAGCATCCTTCACAGATACGCAGTATTTT. Translation gives CASSLASFTDTQYF.

This chain joins TRBV7-9 and TRBJ1-2, with 7 bases identical to TRBD1. This CDR3 has 14 residues. With V trimmed by 5 bases and J by 8 bases, 11 bases remained unmatched. The germline gives CDR1 SEHNR, CDR2 FQNEAQ (reference sequence). CDR3 in DNA: TGTGCCAGCAGCCGACTTGAGACAGGGAAAGGCTACACCTTC. It is translated as CASSRLETGKGYTF.

The rearrangement joins TRBV19 to TRBJ1-2, with 7 bases fitting TRBD1. The V segment lost 7 bases and the J segment 3 bases; nucleotides outside the gene matches: 8. Germline V CDR1 and CDR2: LNHDA, SQIVND (reference sequence). CDR3 length: 14 residues. CDR3 region: CASNPRGLDYGYTF. The CDR3 DNA sequence: TGTGCCAGTAATCCGAGGGGGCTCGACTATGGCTACACCTTC. Using reference TRBV19 and TRBJ1-2 for the parts outside the CDR3, the full variable domain is DGGITQSPKYLFRKEGQNVTLSCEQNLNHDAMYWYRQDPGQGLRLIYYSQIVNDFQKGDIAEGYSVSREKKESFPLTVTSAQKNPTAFYLCASNPRGLDYGYTFGSGTRLTVV.

This clone was detected a few times. This chain joins TRBV5-4 and TRBJ2-7, with a possible D match to TRBD1 (5 bases). V shed 4 bases and J shed 4 bases, with 9 bases lying between them. Germline V gene sequence: CDR1 SGHNT, CDR2 YYREEE (reference sequence). There are 12 residues in the CDR3. Here the CDR3 DNA reads TGTGCCAGCAGCATAGACAGATACGAGCAGTACTTC. It translates to CASSIDRYEQYF.

The chain combines TRBV19 with TRBJ1-4; the match to TRBD1 covers 9 bases. V was pared by 6 bases and J by 8 bases, with 7 bases of the junction left unmatched. The CDR3 spans 14 residues. CDR1 is LNHDA, CDR2 SQIVND, per germline (reference sequence). CDR3 residues: CASRGQGSLEKLFF. The DNA of the CDR3 is TGTGCCAGTAGGGGACAGGGCAGTCTGGAAAAACTGTTTTTT.